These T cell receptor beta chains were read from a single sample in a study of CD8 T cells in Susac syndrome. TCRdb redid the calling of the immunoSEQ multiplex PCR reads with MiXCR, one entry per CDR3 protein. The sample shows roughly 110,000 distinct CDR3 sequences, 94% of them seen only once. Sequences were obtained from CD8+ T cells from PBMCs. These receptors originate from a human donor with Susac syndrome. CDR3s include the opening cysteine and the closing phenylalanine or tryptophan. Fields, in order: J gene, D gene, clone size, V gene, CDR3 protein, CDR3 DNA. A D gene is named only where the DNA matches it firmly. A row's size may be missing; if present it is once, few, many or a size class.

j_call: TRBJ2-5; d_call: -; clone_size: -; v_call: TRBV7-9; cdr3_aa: CASSLRGDLQETQYF; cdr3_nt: TGTGCCAGCAGCTTACGCGGGGACCTCCAAGAGACCCAGTACTTC
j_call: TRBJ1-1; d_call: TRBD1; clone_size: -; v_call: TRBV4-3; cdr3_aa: CASSQVRGGPEAFF; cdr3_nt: TGCGCCAGCAGCCAAGTAAGAGGGGGCCCTGAAGCTTTCTTT
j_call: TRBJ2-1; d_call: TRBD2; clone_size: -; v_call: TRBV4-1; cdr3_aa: CASSQDPGLAGEQFF; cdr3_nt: TGCGCCAGCAGCCAAGATCCGGGACTAGCTGGTGAGCAGTTCTTC
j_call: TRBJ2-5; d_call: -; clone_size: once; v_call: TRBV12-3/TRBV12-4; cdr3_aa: CASSSGTPFHEETQYF; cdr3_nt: TGTGCCAGCAGTTCCGGGACCCCCTTTCATGAGGAGACCCAGTACTTC
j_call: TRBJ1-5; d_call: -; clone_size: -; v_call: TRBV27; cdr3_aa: CASSLSKSGARAQHF; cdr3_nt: TGTGCCAGCAGTTTATCGAAATCGGGGGCTCGGGCCCAGCATTTT
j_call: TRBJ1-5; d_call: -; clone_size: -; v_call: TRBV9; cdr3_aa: CASSVGGYNQPQHF; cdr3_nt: TGTGCCAGCAGCGTAGGTGGGTACAATCAGCCCCAGCATTTT
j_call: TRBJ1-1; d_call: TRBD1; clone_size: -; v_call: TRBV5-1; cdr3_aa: CASSLRQGANEAFF; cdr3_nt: TGCGCCAGCAGCTTGAGACAGGGGGCTAATGAAGCTTTCTTT
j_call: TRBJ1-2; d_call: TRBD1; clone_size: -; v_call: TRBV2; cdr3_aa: CASSEAGGWGYTF; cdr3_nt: TGTGCCAGCAGTGAGGCAGGGGGTTGGGGCTACACCTTC
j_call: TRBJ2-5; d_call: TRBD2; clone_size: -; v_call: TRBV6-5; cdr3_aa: CASSPIGGAGETQYF; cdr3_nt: TGTGCCAGCAGTCCAATCGGGGGGGCCGGGGAGACCCAGTACTTC
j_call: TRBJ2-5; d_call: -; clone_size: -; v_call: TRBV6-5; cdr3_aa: CASSPLGRKETQYF; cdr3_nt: TGTGCCAGCAGCCCCTTGGGGCGCAAAGAGACCCAGTACTTC
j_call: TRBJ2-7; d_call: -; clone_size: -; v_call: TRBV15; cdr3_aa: CATSRVGTNSYEQYF; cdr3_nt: TGTGCCACCAGCAGAGTCGGGACCAACTCCTACGAGCAGTACTTC
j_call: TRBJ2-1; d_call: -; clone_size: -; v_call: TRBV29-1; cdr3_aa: CSVVTGWYNEQFF; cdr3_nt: TGCAGCGTCGTAACAGGATGGTACAATGAGCAGTTCTTC
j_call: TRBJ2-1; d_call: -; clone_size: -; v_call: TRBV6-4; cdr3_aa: CASSRDTMDNEQFF; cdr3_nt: TGTGCCAGCAGCCGGGACACCATGGACAATGAGCAGTTCTTC
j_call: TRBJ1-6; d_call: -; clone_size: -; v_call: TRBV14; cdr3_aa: CASSQGSSYNSPLHF; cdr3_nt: TGTGCCAGCAGCCAAGGCAGCTCCTATAATTCACCCCTCCACTTT
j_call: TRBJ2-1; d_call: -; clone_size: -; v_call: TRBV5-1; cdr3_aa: CASRLSDEQFF; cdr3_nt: TGCGCCAGTCGTCTTAGCGATGAGCAGTTCTTC
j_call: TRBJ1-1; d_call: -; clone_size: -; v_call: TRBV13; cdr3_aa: CASSLVGYAEAFF; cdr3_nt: TGTGCCAGCAGCTTAGTCGGGTACGCTGAAGCTTTCTTT
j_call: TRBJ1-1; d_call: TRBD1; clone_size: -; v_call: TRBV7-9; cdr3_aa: CASSLGGTGGTEAFF; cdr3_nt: TGTGCCAGCAGCTTAGGGGGGACAGGGGGCACTGAAGCTTTCTTT
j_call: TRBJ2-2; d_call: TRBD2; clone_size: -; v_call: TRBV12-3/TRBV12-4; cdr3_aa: CASSDSGGGFTGELFF; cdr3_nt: TGTGCCAGCAGTGATAGCGGGGGCGGTTTTACCGGGGAGCTGTTTTTT
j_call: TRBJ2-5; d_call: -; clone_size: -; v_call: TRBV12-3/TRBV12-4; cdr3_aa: CASSLPGPRATQYF; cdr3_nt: TGTGCCAGCAGTTTACCGGGGCCGAGAGCGACCCAGTACTTC
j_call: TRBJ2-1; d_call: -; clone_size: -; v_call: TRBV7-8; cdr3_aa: CASSPRAGDYNEQFF; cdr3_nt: TGTGCCAGCAGCCCAAGGGCTGGGGACTACAATGAGCAGTTCTTC
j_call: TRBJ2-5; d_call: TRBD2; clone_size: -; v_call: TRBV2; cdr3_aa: CASSERGSRQETQYF; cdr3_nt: TGTGCCAGCAGTGAGCGGGGGTCCCGTCAAGAGACCCAGTACTTC
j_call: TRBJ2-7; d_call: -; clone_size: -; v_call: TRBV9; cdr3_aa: CASSATLGAFGEQYF; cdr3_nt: TGTGCCAGCAGCGCTACCTTGGGCGCATTTGGGGAGCAGTACTTC
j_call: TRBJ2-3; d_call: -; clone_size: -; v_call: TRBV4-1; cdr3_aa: CASSQEVRGSGRADTQYF; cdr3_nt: TGCGCCAGCAGCCAAGAGGTGAGAGGTAGCGGACGGGCGGATACGCAGTATTTT
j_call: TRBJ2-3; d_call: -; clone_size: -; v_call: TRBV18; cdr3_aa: CASSPHGTPDTQYF; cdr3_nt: TGTGCCAGCTCACCCCACGGGACGCCAGATACGCAGTATTTT
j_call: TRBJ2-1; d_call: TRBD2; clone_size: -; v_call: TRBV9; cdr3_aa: CASSDQLAGASYNEQFF; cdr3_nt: TGTGCCAGCAGCGATCAACTAGCGGGGGCTTCCTACAATGAGCAGTTCTTC
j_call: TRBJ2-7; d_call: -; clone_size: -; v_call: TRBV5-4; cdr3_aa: CASSLALGREQYF; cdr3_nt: TGTGCCAGCAGCTTGGCCCTGGGGCGGGAGCAGTACTTC
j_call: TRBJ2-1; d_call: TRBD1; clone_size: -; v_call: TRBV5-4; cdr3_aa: CASSLPGQGWGDEQFF; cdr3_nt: TGTGCCAGCAGCTTACCGGGACAGGGTTGGGGGGATGAGCAGTTCTTC
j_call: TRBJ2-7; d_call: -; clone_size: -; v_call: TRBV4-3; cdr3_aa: CASSDRDNNYEQYF; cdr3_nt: TGCGCCAGCAGCGACCGGGACAACAACTACGAGCAGTACTTC
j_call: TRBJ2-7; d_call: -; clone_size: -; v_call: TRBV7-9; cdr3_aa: CASSLEFSEQYF; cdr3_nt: TGTGCCAGCAGCTTAGAGTTTAGCGAGCAGTACTTC
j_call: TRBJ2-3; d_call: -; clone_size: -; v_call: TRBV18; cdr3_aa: CASSPSRTDTQYF; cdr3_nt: TGTGCCAGCTCACCATCACGCACAGATACGCAGTATTTT
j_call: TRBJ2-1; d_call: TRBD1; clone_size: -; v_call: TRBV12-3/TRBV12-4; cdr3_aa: CASLGGRGRNEQFF; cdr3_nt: TGTGCCAGCCTTGGGGGCAGGGGGCGGAATGAGCAGTTCTTC
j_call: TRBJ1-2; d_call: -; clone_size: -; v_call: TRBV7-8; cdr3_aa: CAILKPGGGEGDGYTF; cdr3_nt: TGTGCCATCCTCAAACCGGGCGGCGGGGAAGGTGATGGCTACACCTTC
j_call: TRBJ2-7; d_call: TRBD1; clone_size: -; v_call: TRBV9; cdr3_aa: CASSGTGAGYEQYF; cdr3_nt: TGTGCCAGCAGCGGGACAGGGGCTGGGTACGAGCAGTACTTC
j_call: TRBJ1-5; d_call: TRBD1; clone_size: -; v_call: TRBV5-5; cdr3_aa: CASSWGQGANQPQHF; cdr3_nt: TGTGCCAGCAGCTGGGGACAGGGGGCCAATCAGCCCCAGCATTTT
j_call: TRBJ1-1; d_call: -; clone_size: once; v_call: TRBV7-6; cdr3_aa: CASSLAVTSEAFF; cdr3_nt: TGTGCCAGCAGCTTAGCTGTAACGTCTGAAGCTTTCTTT
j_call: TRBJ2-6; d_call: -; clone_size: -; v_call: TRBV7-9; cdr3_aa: CASSFVQSGANVLTF; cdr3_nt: TGTGCCAGCAGTTTCGTCCAGTCTGGGGCCAACGTCCTGACTTTC
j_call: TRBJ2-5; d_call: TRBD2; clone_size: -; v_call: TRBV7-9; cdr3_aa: CASRPPGGGQETQYF; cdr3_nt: TGTGCCAGCAGACCTCCCGGCGGGGGACAAGAGACCCAGTACTTC
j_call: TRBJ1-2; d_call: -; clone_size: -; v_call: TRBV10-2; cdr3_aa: CASSESGTGFPGGYTF; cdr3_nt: TGCGCCAGCAGTGAGTCTGGGACCGGCTTCCCAGGTGGCTACACCTTC